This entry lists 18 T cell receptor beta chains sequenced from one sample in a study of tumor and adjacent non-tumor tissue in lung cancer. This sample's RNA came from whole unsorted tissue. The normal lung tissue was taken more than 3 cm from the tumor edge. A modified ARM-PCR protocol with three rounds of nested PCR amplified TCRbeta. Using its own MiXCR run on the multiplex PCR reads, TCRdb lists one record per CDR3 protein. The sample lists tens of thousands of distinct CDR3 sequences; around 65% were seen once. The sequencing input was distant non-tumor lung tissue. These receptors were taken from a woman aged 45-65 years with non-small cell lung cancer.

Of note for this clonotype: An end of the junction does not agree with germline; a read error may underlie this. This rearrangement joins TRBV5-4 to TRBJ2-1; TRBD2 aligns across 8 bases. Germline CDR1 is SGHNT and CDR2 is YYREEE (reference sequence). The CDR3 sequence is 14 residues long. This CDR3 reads CASSLASTSASPVF. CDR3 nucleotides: TGTGCCAGCAGCTTGGCCTCGACTAGCGCGAGTCCGGTCTTC.

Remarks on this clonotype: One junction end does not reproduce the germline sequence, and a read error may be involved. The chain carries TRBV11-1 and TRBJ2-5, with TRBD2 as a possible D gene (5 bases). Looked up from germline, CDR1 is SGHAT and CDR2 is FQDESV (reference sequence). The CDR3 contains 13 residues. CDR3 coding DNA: TGTGCCAGCAGCTATTCGAGGGAAGAGGCCCAGTACTTC. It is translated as CASSYSREEAQYF.

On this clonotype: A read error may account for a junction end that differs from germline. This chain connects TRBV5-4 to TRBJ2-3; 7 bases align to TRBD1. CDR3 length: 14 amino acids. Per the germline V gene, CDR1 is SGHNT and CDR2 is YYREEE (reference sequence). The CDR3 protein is CVSSPTGSTDTQYF. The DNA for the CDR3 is TGTGTCAGCAGTCCGACAGGGAGTACAGATACGCAGTATTTT.

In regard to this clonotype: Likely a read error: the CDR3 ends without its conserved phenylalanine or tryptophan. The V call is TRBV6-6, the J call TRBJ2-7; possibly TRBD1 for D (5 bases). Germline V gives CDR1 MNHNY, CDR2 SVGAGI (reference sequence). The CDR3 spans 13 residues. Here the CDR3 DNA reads TGTGCCATCAGTTATACGGACAAATACGAGCAGTACTCC. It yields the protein CAISYTDKYEQYS.

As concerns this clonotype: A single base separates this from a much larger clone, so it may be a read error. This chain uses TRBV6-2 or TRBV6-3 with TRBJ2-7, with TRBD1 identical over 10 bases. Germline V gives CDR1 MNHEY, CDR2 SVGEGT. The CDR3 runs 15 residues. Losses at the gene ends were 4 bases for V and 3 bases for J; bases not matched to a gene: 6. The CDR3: CASSSTGTGDYEQYF. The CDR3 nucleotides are TGTGCCAGCAGTTCCACCGGGACAGGGGACTACGAGCAGTACTTC.

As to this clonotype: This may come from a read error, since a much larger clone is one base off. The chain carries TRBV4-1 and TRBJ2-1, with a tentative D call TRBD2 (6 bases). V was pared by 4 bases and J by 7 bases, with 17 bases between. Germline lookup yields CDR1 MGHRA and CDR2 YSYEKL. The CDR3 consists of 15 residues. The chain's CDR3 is CASSPATTAGNEQFF. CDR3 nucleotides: TGCGCCAGCAGCCCAGCAACTACCGCGGGGAATGAGCAGTTCTTC.

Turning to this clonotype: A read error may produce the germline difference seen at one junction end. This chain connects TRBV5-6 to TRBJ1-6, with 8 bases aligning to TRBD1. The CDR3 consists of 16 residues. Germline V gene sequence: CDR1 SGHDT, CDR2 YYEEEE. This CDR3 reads CVSSFSDRGLISPLHF. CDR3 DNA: TGTGTCAGCAGTTTCTCCGACAGGGGATTAATATCACCCCTCCACTTT.

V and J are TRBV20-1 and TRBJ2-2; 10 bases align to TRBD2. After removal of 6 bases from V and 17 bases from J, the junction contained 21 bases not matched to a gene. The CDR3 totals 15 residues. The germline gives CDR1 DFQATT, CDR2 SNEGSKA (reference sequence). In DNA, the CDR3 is TGCAGTGCCAAACCTAGCGGGAGTAACACCGGGGTGCTCTTTTTT. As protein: CSAKPSGSNTGVLFF.

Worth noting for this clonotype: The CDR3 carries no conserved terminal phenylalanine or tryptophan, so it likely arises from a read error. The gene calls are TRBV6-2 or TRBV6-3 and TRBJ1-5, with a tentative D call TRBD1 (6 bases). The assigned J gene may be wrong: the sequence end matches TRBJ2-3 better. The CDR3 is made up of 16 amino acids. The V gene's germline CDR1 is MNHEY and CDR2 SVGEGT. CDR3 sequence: CASSPTQRGYTQPQYY. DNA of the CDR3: TGTGCTAGCAGCCCCACCCAAAGGGGGTACACTCAGCCCCAGTATTAT.

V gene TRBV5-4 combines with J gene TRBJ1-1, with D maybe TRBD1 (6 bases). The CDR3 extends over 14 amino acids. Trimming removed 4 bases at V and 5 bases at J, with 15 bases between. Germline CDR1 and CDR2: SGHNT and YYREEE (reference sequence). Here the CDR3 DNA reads TGTGCCAGCAGCCTCGACAGGAGGCAGACTGAAGCTTTCTTT. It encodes CASSLDRRQTEAFF.

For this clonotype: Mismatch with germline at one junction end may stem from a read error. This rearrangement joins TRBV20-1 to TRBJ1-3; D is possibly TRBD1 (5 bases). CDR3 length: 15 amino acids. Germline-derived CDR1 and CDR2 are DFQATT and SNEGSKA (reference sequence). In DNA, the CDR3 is TGCAATGTTCTCTCCCAGGGCCCCTCTCGAAACACCATATATTTT. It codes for CNVLSQGPSRNTIYF.

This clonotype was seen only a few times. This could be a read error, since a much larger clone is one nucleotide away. The CDR3 loop is CASSLSQGNNIQYF. CDR3 nucleotides: TGTGCCAGCAGCTTAAGTCAGGGCAATAACATTCAGTACTTC. V and J are TRBV7-9 and TRBJ2-4, with TRBD1 as a possible D gene (5 bases). Germline V CDR1 and CDR2: SEHNR, FQNEAQ (reference sequence). The germline V and J ends were trimmed by 2 bases and 7 bases, with 12 bases remaining between them. The CDR3 length is 14 residues.

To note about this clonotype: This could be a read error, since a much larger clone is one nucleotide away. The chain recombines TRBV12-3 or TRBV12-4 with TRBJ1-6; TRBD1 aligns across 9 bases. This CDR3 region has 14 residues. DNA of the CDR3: TGTGACAGCAGTACTACAGGGGGCAGGCCACCCCTCCACTTT. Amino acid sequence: CDSSTTGGRPPLHF.

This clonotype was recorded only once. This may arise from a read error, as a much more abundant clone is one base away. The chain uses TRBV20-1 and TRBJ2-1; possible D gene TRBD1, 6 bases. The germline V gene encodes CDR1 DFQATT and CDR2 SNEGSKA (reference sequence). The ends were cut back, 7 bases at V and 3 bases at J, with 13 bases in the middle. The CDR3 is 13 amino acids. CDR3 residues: CSVPGQSYNEQFF. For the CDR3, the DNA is TGCAGTGTTCCCGGACAGAGCTACAATGAGCAGTTCTTC.

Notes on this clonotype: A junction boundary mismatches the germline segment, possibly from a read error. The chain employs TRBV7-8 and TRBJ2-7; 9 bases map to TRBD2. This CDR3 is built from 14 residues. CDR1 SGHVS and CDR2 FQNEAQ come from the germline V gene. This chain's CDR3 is CASSLAGTAHKQYF. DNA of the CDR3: TGTGCCAGCAGCCTAGCGGGGACAGCCCACAAGCAGTACTTC.

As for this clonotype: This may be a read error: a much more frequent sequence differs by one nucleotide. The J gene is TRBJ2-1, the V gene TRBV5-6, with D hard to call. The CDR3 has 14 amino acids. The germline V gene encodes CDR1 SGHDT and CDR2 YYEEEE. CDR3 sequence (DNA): TGTGCCAGCAGCCCAATCTCAGCTGAAAATGTGCAGTTCTTC. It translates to CASSPISAENVQFF.

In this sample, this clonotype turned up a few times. The CDR3 loop reads CASNQGPQETQYF. The CDR3 nucleotides read TGTGCCAGCAATCAGGGGCCGCAAGAGACCCAGTACTTC. The chain joins TRBV25-1 to TRBJ2-5; D is perhaps TRBD1 (6 bases). Germline V CDR1 and CDR2: MGHDK, SYGVNS. CDR3 length equals 13 residues. Trimming took off 7 bases at V and 2 bases at J, with 11 bases between the two ends.

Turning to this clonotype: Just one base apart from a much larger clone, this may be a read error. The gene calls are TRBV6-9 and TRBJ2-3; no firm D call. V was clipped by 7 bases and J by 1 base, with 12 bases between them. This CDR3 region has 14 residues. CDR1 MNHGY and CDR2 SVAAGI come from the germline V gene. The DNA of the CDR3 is TGTGCCAGCACGGAGCCACGGGGCACAGATACGCAGTATTTT. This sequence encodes CASTEPRGTDTQYF.